The 17 T cell receptor beta chains in this list originate from one sample, sequenced in a study of T-cell memory formation after mild COVID-19. TCRdb analysed the 5' RACE reads with MiXCR anew, one entry per CDR3 protein. Here the sample spans over 120,000 distinct CDR3 sequences, over 6% being singletons. The sample comprised PBMCs or a T cell subset sorted from them (not recorded which). These TCRs come from an adult woman who had mild COVID-19 (a few samples of this study predate the infection). Cell type and time point are not known.

The V gene is TRBV5-4, the J gene TRBJ2-5, with D perhaps matching TRBD2 (6 bases). V lost 4 bases and J 5 bases, leaving 12 bases between the germline ends. The CDR3 has 13 residues. Germline CDR1 reads SGHNT; CDR2 reads YYREEE (reference sequence). The chain's CDR3 is CASSGGTLETQYF. The CDR3 nucleotides read TGTGCCAGCAGCGGCGGGACTCTGGAGACCCAGTACTTC. The full variable domain, its missing parts supplied by reference TRBV5-4 and TRBJ2-5, is ETGVTQSPTHLIKTRGQQVTLRCSSQSGHNTVSWYQQALGQGPQFIFQYYREEENGRGNFPPRFSGLQFPNYSSELNVNALELDDSALYLCASSGGTLETQYFGPGTRLLVL.

This clonotype was recorded many times. The V call is TRBV5-1, the J call TRBJ1-1; 10 bases match TRBD1. Per the germline V gene, CDR1 is SGHRS and CDR2 is YFSETQ. This CDR3 contains 16 residues. V gave up 4 bases and J gave up 0 bases; unmatched junction bases: 6. The CDR3 DNA is TGCGCCAGCAGCAACGGACAGGGGGGCTTGAACACTGAAGCTTTCTTT. Its translation: CASSNGQGGLNTEAFF. Full variable domain (remainder filled in from reference TRBV5-1 and TRBJ1-1): KAGVTQTPRYLIKTRGQQVTLSCSPISGHRSVSWYQQTPGQGLQFLFEYFSETQRNKGNFPGRFSGRQFSNSRSEMNVSTLELGDSALYLCASSNGQGGLNTEAFFGQGTRLTVV.

Ten or more counts support this clonotype. The chain combines TRBV4-3 with TRBJ2-1; unclear D gene. Trimming pared 5 bases from V and 0 bases from J, leaving 8 bases between. The CDR3 totals 14 residues. Germline CDR1 LGHNA, CDR2 YSLEER. CDR3: CASSYSSSYNEQFF. The CDR3 DNA reads TGCGCCAGCAGCTACAGTAGCTCCTACAATGAGCAGTTCTTC.

This clonotype was picked up many times. The rearrangement joins TRBV20-1 to TRBJ2-3, with TRBD2 matching 16 bases. Trimming at V came to 4 bases and at J to 5 bases, leaving 6 bases not matched to a gene. The CDR3 length is 16 residues. CDR1 is DFQATT and CDR2 is SNEGSKA in the germline V gene (reference sequence). In DNA form, the CDR3 reads TGCAGTGCTACGGAGGGACTAGCGGGGGGGCAAGATACGCAGTATTTT. This encodes CSATEGLAGGQDTQYF.

The chain is built from TRBV18 and TRBJ2-3, with D possibly being TRBD1 (7 bases). The CDR3 is made up of 15 amino acids. The ends were cut back, 0 bases at V and 5 bases at J, with 12 bases in the middle. Germline V gene lookup returns CDR1 KGHSH and CDR2 LQKENI. CDR3: CASSPPGQGGDTQYF. CDR3 DNA: TGTGCCAGCTCACCACCGGGGCAGGGGGGAGATACGCAGTATTTT.

This clonotype was recorded at least ten times. The rearrangement uses TRBV7-9 and TRBJ1-3; tentative D call: TRBD1 (5 bases). Germline CDR1 and CDR2: SEHNR and FQNEAQ (reference sequence). There are 17 residues in the CDR3. Deletions cut 5 bases from V and 0 bases from J, with 17 bases between. Written as DNA, the CDR3 is TGTGCCAGCAGCGGATTCCAGGGCCCCAGCTCTGGAAACACCATATATTTT. As protein: CASSGFQGPSSGNTIYF.

This clonotype was recorded many times. The chain uses TRBV12-3 or TRBV12-4 and TRBJ1-5; D gene unclear. V lost 7 bases to trimming and J lost 4 bases, with 11 bases between them. This CDR3 is 13 amino acids long. The CDR3 sequence is CASTGWGNQPQHF. DNA of the CDR3: TGTGCCAGCACTGGGTGGGGAAATCAGCCCCAGCATTTT.

This clonotype has at least ten counts. The chain has TRBV7-9 and TRBJ2-7; the D is unclear. CDR3 length: 12 residues. Deletions cut 2 bases from V and 5 bases from J, with 7 bases between. The germline gives CDR1 SEHNR, CDR2 FQNEAQ (reference sequence). CDR3 protein: CASSLRMDEQYF. The CDR3 nucleotides are TGTGCCAGCAGCTTACGTATGGACGAGCAGTACTTC.

This clonotype occurred a few times. V is TRBV24-1 and J is TRBJ2-1; D is undetermined. The CDR3 extends over 13 amino acids. The germline CDR1 and CDR2 sequences are KGHDR and SFDVKD. V was pared by 4 bases and J by 6 bases, with 9 bases between. The CDR3 nucleotides are TGTGCCACCAGTGACCCAGTCCTCAATGAGCAGTTCTTC. The encoded protein is CATSDPVLNEQFF.

The table lists this clonotype with a few counts. This chain joins TRBV30 and TRBJ2-1, with D hard to call. Trimming took 2 bases from V and 5 from J, leaving 10 bases between them. The CDR3 length is 13 residues. Per germline, CDR1 GTSNPN and CDR2 SVGIG (reference sequence). CDR3 nucleotides: TGTGCCTGGAGTCTTAGGCCAAACAATGAGCAGTTCTTC. It translates to CAWSLRPNNEQFF.

This clonotype was counted only a few times. The V and J genes are TRBV5-1 and TRBJ2-2; 8 positions match TRBD2. Trimming at V came to 3 bases and at J to 5 bases, leaving 6 bases not matched to a gene. Per the germline V gene, CDR1 is SGHRS and CDR2 is YFSETQ. The CDR3 contains 15 residues. In DNA form, the CDR3 reads TGCGCCAGCAGCTCCGGGGGGGCAGGTACCGGGGAGCTGTTTTTT. Protein: CASSSGGAGTGELFF.

In this sample, this clonotype turned up a few times. CDR3 coding DNA: TGTGCCAGCAGCCCGGTCTCTGGAAACACCATATATTTT. Its protein is CASSPVSGNTIYF. The genes are TRBV7-2 and TRBJ1-3; no definite D call. The germline V and J ends were trimmed by 5 bases and 0 bases, with 5 bases remaining between them. Germline V gene sequence: CDR1 SGHTA, CDR2 FQGNSA. The CDR3 is 13 residues long.

This clonotype has a count of ten or more. The J gene is TRBJ2-5, the V gene TRBV4-1; D may be TRBD1 (6 bases). This CDR3 comprises 14 residues. The V gene's germline CDR1 is MGHRA and CDR2 YSYEKL. V was pared by 4 bases and J by 5 bases, with 14 bases between. CDR3 sequence: CASSRQDSRETQYF. The CDR3 nucleotides are TGCGCCAGCAGCCGACAGGACAGCCGGGAGACCCAGTACTTC.

This clonotype was observed many times. This chain connects TRBV5-6 to TRBJ2-7; no definite D call. Trimming left V 1 base short and J 6 bases short, with 5 bases between. Germline CDR1 SGHDT, CDR2 YYEEEE. This CDR3 spans 11 amino acids. CDR3 amino acids: CASSLFGEQYF. Written as DNA, the CDR3 is TGTGCCAGCAGCTTGTTTGGCGAGCAGTACTTC.

V and J are TRBV28 and TRBJ1-2, with TRBD1 matching over 10 bases. The junction had 6 bases not matched to a gene; V was cut back by 5 bases and J by 12 bases. The CDR3 length is 12 residues. Germline CDR1 is MDHEN and CDR2 is SYDVKM. The CDR3: CASSNPGQGNTF. The CDR3 nucleotides are TGTGCCAGCAGTAATCCGGGACAGGGGAACACCTTC.

At least ten counts were recorded for this clonotype. The chain joins TRBV7-9 to TRBJ1-1; TRBD1 might be the D (6 bases). Germline V CDR1 and CDR2: SEHNR, FQNEAQ (reference sequence). V was shortened by 3 bases and J by 3 bases, with 11 bases between the two germline ends. The CDR3 loop spans 14 amino acids. The CDR3 nucleotides read TGTGCCAGCAGCTTGGACAGTGTGGACACTGAAGCTTTCTTT. Protein sequence: CASSLDSVDTEAFF.

The V and J genes are TRBV20-1 and TRBJ2-3, with 8 positions matching TRBD2. The trim removed 3 bases at V and 5 bases at J, leaving 10 bases unmatched. Germline lookup yields CDR1 DFQATT and CDR2 SNEGSKA (reference sequence). This CDR3 is 15 amino acids long. The CDR3: CSASSGGEVRDTQYF. In DNA form, the CDR3 reads TGCAGTGCTAGCTCGGGGGGGGAGGTGCGAGATACGCAGTATTTT.